The following is a T cell receptor beta chain sequence with its context. What this receptor recognizes is not known. There are no base qualities to consult, and no much larger clone falls within one base. The data were obtained in a study of T cell clones after liver transplantation (dated 2019 in TCRdb). Some background on the complete study: ITN030ST, the source of the samples, was a randomized trial that attempted immunosuppression withdrawal within 2 years of liver transplantation. Subjects received no induction therapy and standard immunosuppression until randomization at 12-24 months post-transplant. To count as tolerant, a recipient had to stay completely off immunosuppression for at least one year without liver enzymes climbing beyond twice the upper limit of normal. Of the eight recipients, a few were HCV-positive, while the remaining recipients had been transplanted for non-autoimmune, non-viral indications. Donor-reactive T cell clones were identified by TCRbeta sequencing following a pre-transplant mixed lymphocyte reaction and were subsequently tracked in post-transplant blood. A cohort of 8 liver transplant recipients was studied, of whom 3 were classified as tolerant and 5 as non-tolerant. Blood samples were collected pre-transplant, pre-randomization before withdrawal, and post-randomization after either full withdrawal or failed withdrawal. Third party-reactive TCRbeta sequences were also identified from pre-transplant MLRs to serve as an antigen-independent comparator for donor-reactive sequences. The study at large found these results: Low numbers of available donor cells limited the measurable donor-reactive repertoire in two subjects. When repertoire turnover was taken into account, detection of donor-reactive sequences was significantly reduced in 7 of 8 subjects for CD4 and in 8 of 8 subjects for CD8. Donor-reactive sequences decreased more than third party-reactive sequences, which suggests partial antigen-specific deletion that was not related to withdrawal success. Because no allograft tissue specimens were available, donor-reactive T cells may have migrated into the graft instead of being deleted. In most of the 8 subjects, regardless of tolerance or HCV status, circulating donor-reactive CD4 TCRbeta sequences dropped significantly post-transplant. Conclusions were preliminary, limited by small, heterogeneous patient numbers and non-standardized post-transplant time points.

The time point label, read with the paper, signifies: pre-transplant. Thawed unstimulated PBMCs were stained for CD3, CD4 and CD8 and FACS-sorted into CD3+CD4+ and CD3+CD8+ populations. Each of the 8 studied subjects was randomized to immunosuppression withdrawal. The Qiagen DNeasy Blood and Tissue Kit was used for genomic DNA isolation. From its cysteine to its phenylalanine, the CDR3 spans 15 amino acids. The read is trimmed to its CDR3 DNA, 45 bases read in frame from base 1. The germline V gene yields MDHEN for CDR1 and SYDVKM for CDR2. V gives up 8 bases and J gives up 2 bases, and the segment between their germline ends measures 17 bases. High-throughput TCRbeta CDR3 sequencing of frozen genomic DNA was performed by immunoSEQ, including PCR amplification, mapping, bias correction and internal controls. The published analysis was carried out like this. Only productive rearrangements were retained, and each unique TCRbeta sequence was defined by its CDR3 nucleotide sequence together with its V and J gene. Donor-reactive sequences required at least 5-fold expansion in CFSE-low cells versus unstimulated pre-transplant cells and at least 0.01% frequency. Minimum frequency thresholds were set for each subject on the basis of the unstimulated sample with the lowest template count, so that a detection power of at least 90% was ensured. Repertoire turnover was measured by Jensen-Shannon divergence between the top 1000 TCRbeta sequences post- and pre-transplant. Changes in detection of donor-reactive sequences were tested with two-sided Fisher's exact tests. The clones in this table, taken by TCRdb from immuneACCESS, are in-frame only. Not every clone is retained; where verified, under half of the shortfall comes from an unresolved V gene, and the cause of the rest is unknown. D and trimming come from the DNA, and the V and J calls and clone size come from that table. This sample gives over 100,000 clones in total; around 86% of them show up just once. The ten biggest clones cover about 0.89% of the sample.

Sequenced material: CD4+ T cells from blood, taken before liver transplant. The rearrangement combines TRBV28 with TRBJ2-3, with no confidently assigned D gene. This receptor was taken from a human donor who received a liver transplant. The bases are TGTGCCAGCTCCTCCCGGGTCCGACCCACAGATACGCAGTATTTT. Its protein reads: CASSSRVRPTDTQYF.